The present T cell receptor beta chain was sequenced within a study of T cell changes during pregnancy in multiple sclerosis. Trimming cost V 2 bases and J 12 bases; bases outside gene matches: 11. Germline V CDR1 and CDR2: SGDLS, YYNGEE. CDR3 length: 15 amino acids. Using immunoSEQ multiplex PCR, the repertoire was profiled, and TCRdb retains in-frame clones only, with some absent. The table has around 70,000 clones, approximately 91% seen once. Sequenced here: peripheral blood, sampled in the third trimester of pregnancy. The TCR sequence derives from a female donor with multiple sclerosis, enrolled in a pregnancy study. This chain links TRBV9 with TRBJ1-4; 9 positions match TRBD1. CDR3 nucleotides: TGTGCCAGCAGCGTGACCGGGACAGGGAATTTAGAACTGTTTTTT. Amino acid sequence: CASSVTGTGNLELFF. The whole variable domain, filled in from reference TRBV9 and TRBJ1-4, reads DSGVTQTPKHLITATGQRVTLRCSPRSGDLSVYWYQQSLDQGLQFLIQYYNGEERAKGNILERFSAQQFPDLHSELNLSSLELGDSALYFCASSVTGTGNLELFFGSGTQLSVL.